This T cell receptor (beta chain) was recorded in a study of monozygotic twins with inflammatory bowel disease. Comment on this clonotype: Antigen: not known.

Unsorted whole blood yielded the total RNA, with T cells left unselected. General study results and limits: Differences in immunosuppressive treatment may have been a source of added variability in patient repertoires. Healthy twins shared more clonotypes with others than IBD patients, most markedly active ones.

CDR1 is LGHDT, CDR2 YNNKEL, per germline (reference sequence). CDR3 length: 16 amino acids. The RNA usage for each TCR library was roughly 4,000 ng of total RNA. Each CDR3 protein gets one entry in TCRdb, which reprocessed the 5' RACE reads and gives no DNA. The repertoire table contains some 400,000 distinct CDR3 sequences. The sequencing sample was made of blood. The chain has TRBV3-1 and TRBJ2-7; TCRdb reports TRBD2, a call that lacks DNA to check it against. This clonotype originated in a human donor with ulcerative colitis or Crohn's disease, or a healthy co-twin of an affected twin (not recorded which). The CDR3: CASSQYRASGGSEQYF.